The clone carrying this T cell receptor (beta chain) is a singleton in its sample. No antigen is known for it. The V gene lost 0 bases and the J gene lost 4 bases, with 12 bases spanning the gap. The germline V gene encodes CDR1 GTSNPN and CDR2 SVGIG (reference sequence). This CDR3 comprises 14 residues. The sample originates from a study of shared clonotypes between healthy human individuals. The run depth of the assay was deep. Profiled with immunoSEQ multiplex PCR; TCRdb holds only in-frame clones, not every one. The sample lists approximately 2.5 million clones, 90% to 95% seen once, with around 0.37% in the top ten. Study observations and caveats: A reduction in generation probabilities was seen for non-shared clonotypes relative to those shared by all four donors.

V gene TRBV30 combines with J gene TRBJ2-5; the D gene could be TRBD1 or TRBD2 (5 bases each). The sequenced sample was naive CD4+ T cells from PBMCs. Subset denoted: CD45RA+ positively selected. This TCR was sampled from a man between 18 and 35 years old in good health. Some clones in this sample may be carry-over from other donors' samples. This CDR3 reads CAWSVSGGGETQYF. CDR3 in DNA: TGTGCCTGGAGTGTAAGTGGTGGGGGAGAGACCCAGTACTTC.